This T cell receptor (beta chain) comes out of a study of blood T cell repertoires in COVID-19. Only in-frame clones appear in the TCRdb table, and some are missing; sequencing was by immunoSEQ multiplex PCR. The sample lists around 100,000 clones; under 90% were seen once. The CDR3 has 14 residues. The V gene lost 4 bases and the J gene lost 0 bases, with 10 bases spanning the gap. CDR1 is SGHTA, CDR2 FQGNSA, per germline. This chain joins TRBV7-2 and TRBJ2-7; a possible D gene is TRBD1 (5 bases). The specimen was peripheral blood. The sequence derives from a human donor in a cohort sampled during active COVID-19. CDR3 nucleotide sequence: TGTGCCAGCAGCTCCTACAGGTTCTCCTACGAGCAGTACTTC. Its protein is CASSSYRFSYEQYF. Combining the CDR3 with reference TRBV7-2 and TRBJ2-7 gives the whole variable domain GAGVSQSPSNKVTEKGKDVELRCDPISGHTALYWYRQSLGQGLEFLIYFQGNSAPDKSGLPSDRFSAERTGGSVSTLTIQRTQQEDSAVYLCASSSYRFSYEQYFGPGTRLTVT.